Reported below is one T cell receptor (beta chain). At one of its ends the junction is not consistent with the germline gene, which may arise from a read error. This sample is part of a study of Graves' ophthalmopathy and Graves' hyperthyroidism. Germline CDR1 is SGHTA and CDR2 is FQGNSA. The CDR3 has 14 amino acids. RNA transcripts yielded amplified TCR beta CDR3 regions. RT-PCR was first run with HTBI primers, then multiplex PCR in a second round. TCRdb ran MiXCR on the multiplex PCR reads and lists one entry per CDR3 protein. The table records about 660,000 distinct CDR3 sequences, about 38% of them present only once. Active ophthalmopathy (CAS at least 3, NOSPECS at least 4), lasting under 3 months.

The chain joins TRBV7-2 to TRBJ1-2; 7 nucleotides agree with TRBD1. The clonotype comes from an adult man with Graves' ophthalmopathy. The specimen was peripheral blood. The CDR3 region has the DNA TGTGCCAGCAGCCCTCCCGGGACAGCGAATGGCCACACCTTC. It specifies CASSPPGTANGHTF.